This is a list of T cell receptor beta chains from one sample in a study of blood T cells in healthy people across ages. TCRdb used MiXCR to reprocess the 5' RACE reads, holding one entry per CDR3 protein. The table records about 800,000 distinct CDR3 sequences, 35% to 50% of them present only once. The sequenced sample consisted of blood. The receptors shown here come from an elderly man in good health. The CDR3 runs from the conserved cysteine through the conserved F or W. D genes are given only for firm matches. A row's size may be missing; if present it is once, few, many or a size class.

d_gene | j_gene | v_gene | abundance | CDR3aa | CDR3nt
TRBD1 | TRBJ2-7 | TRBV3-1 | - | CASSRDYGQVPSYEQYF | TGTGCCAGCAGCCGAGATTACGGACAGGTACCTTCCTACGAGCAGTACTTC
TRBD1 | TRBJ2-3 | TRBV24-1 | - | CATSDNFNGQGPDTQYF | TGTGCCACCAGTGATAATTTTAACGGACAGGGTCCAGATACGCAGTATTTT
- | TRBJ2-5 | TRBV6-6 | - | CASTLERETQYF | TGTGCCAGCACCCTAGAACGTGAGACCCAGTACTTC
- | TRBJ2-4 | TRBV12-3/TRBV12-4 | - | CASSFSRAGAYNEQYF | TGTGCCAGCAGTTTCTCTAGAGCTGGGGCCTACAATGAGCAGTACTTC
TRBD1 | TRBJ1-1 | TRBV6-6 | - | CASSYSTGGLTEAFF | TGTGCCAGCAGTTACTCGACAGGGGGGTTGACTGAAGCTTTCTTT
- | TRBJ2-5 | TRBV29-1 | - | CSVVGSEETQYF | TGCAGCGTTGTTGGGTCGGAGGAGACCCAGTACTTC
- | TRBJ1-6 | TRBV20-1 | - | CSASVGDSYNSPLHF | TGCAGTGCTAGCGTGGGGGACTCCTATAATTCACCCCTCCACTTT
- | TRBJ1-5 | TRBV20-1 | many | CSARGGVNQPQHF | TGCAGTGCCCGAGGGGGAGTAAATCAGCCCCAGCATTTT
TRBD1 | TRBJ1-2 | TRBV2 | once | CASLVEDRAYGYTF | TGTGCCAGCTTGGTGGAAGACAGGGCCTATGGCTACACCTTC
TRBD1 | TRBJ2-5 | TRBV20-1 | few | CRASGTGVNFQQTQYF | TGCAGGGCCTCCGGGACAGGGGTGAATTTTCAGCAGACCCAGTACTTC
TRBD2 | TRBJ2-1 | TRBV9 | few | CASSVATSGRHEQFF | TGTGCCAGCAGCGTAGCCACTAGCGGGAGACACGAGCAGTTCTTC
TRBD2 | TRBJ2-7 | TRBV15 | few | CATSKERLAGTYEQYF | TGTGCCACCAGCAAGGAAAGACTAGCGGGAACCTACGAGCAGTACTTC
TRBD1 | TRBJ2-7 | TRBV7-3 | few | CASSSGQGPMGEQYF | TGTGCCAGCAGCTCGGGACAGGGCCCCATGGGCGAGCAGTACTTC
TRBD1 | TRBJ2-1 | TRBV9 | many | CASSGRDRHNEQFF | TGTGCCAGCAGCGGCCGGGACAGGCACAATGAGCAGTTCTTC
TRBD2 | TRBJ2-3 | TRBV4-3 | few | CASSQARSFLAGVSTQYF | TGCGCCAGCAGCCAAGCCCGTTCATTTCTAGCGGGAGTATCTACGCAGTATTTT
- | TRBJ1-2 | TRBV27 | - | CASSLSNMNQGGYTF | TGTGCCAGCAGTTTATCGAATATGAACCAGGGGGGCTACACCTTC
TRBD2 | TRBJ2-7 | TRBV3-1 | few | CASSQVSGRSYEQYF | TGTGCCAGCAGCCAAGTTAGCGGGAGATCCTACGAGCAGTACTTC
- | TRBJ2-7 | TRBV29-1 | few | CSVVGTPTYEQYF | TGCAGCGTTGTTGGGACGCCGACCTACGAGCAGTACTTC
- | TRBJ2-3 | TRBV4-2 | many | CASSQGLGVGETDTQYF | TGTGCCAGCAGCCAAGGATTGGGGGTAGGGGAAACAGATACGCAGTATTTT
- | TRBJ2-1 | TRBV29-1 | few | CSVVGEYEQFF | TGCAGCGTTGTGGGGGAGTATGAGCAGTTCTTC
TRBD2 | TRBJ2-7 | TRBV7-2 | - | CASSFSSGSSSYEQYF | TGTGCCAGCAGCTTTTCTAGCGGGAGTAGTTCCTACGAGCAGTACTTC
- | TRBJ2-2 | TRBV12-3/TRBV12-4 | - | CASSVIGELFF | TGTGCCAGCAGTGTAATCGGGGAGCTGTTTTTT
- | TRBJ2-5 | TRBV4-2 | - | CASSPIGNEQYF | TGTGCCAGCAGCCCAATCGGGAATGAGCAGTACTTC
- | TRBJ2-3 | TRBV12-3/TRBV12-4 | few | CASSRGSADTQYF | TGTGCCTCCTCACGAGGGAGCGCAGATACGCAGTATTTT
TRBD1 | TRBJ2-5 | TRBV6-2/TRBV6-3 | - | CASKPPGQQETQYF | TGTGCCAGCAAACCCCCGGGACAGCAAGAGACCCAGTACTTC
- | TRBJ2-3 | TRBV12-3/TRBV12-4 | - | CASSLRLDEQYF | TGTGCCAGCAGCCTAAGACTGGACGAGCAGTATTTT
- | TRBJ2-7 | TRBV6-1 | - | CASSEGKGYEQYF | TGTGCCAGCAGTGAAGGCAAGGGGTACGAGCAGTACTTC
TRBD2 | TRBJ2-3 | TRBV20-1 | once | CSARPGTQGGDTQYF | TGCAGTGCTCGACCGGGAACGCAGGGAGGGGATACGCAGTATTTT
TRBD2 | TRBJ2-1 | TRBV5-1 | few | CASAPAGGSSYNEQFF | TGCGCCAGCGCCCCCGCCGGCGGGAGCTCCTACAATGAGCAGTTCTTC
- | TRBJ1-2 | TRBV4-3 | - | CASSPTAHLANYGYTF | TGCGCCAGCAGCCCCACAGCCCACTTAGCTAACTATGGCTACACCTTC
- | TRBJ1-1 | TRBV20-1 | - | CSARDPSQGGFTEAFF | TGCAGTGCTAGAGACCCTTCACAGGGTGGGTTCACTGAAGCTTTCTTT
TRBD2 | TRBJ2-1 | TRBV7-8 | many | CASSSGLAGAREQFF | TGTGCCAGCAGCTCGGGACTAGCGGGAGCACGTGAGCAGTTCTTC
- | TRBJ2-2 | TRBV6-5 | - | CASSYSMTLQAGELFF | TGTGCCAGCAGTTACTCGATGACTCTTCAGGCCGGGGAGCTGTTTTTT
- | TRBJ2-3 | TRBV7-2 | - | CASSFASVGTDTQYF | TGTGCCAGCAGCTTCGCTAGCGTAGGGACTGATACGCAGTATTTT
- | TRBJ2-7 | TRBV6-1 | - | CASSAPENPLEQYF | TGTGCCAGCAGTGCCCCAGAAAACCCCCTCGAGCAGTACTTC
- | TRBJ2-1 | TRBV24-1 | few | CATSGDNEQFF | TGTGCCACCAGTGGCGACAATGAGCAGTTCTTC
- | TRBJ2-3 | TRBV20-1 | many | CSADGGFTDTQYF | TGCAGTGCGGATGGGGGGTTCACAGATACGCAGTATTTT
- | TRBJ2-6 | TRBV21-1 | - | CASSESNRGGAGGANVLTF | TGTGCCAGCAGCGAATCTAACAGGGGCGGGGCAGGGGGGGCCAACGTCCTGACTTTC
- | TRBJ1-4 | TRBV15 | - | CATSRGSQVYEKLFF | TGTGCCACCAGCAGAGGATCCCAGGTTTATGAAAAACTGTTTTTT
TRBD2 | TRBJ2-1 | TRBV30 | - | CAWSSRALAGINNEQFF | TGTGCCTGGAGCTCTCGGGCGCTAGCGGGTATAAACAATGAGCAGTTCTTC
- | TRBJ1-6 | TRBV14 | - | CASSQVGNPPLHF | TGTGCCAGCAGCCAAGTGGGGAATCCACCCCTCCACTTT
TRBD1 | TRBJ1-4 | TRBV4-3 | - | CASSQGGGSRDRNEKLFF | TGCGCCAGCAGCCAAGGGGGGGGCTCGCGGGACAGAAATGAAAAACTGTTTTTT
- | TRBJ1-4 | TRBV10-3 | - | CAISDGNEKLFF | TGTGCCATCAGTGATGGGAATGAAAAACTGTTTTTT
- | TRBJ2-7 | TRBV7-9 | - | CASSLVDRGRDEQYF | TGTGCCAGCAGCTTAGTTGACCGGGGTAGGGATGAGCAGTACTTC
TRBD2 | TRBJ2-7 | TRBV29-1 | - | CSACSGISCYEQYF | TGCAGCGCATGTAGCGGGATAAGTTGCTACGAGCAGTACTTC
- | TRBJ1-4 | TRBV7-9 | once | CASSLGQPATNEKLFF | TGTGCCAGCAGCCTCGGACAGCCAGCAACTAATGAAAAACTGTTTTTT
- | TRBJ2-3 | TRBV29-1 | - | CSVVSSSRRASTDTQYF | TGCAGCGTTGTTAGTTCTTCGAGGAGAGCTAGCACAGATACGCAGTATTTT